These 8 T cell receptor beta chains were sequenced from one sample in a study of cytomegalovirus exposure and HLA in healthy donors (TCRdb year 2017). Library prep was done by the immunoSEQ multiplex PCR assay. Not all clones reach the TCRdb copy of this immuneACCESS table, which keeps in-frame sequences only. Checked studies attribute under half of the gap to unresolved V genes and leave the rest unexplained. The sample table records about 110,000 clones; 70% to 90% of these occur just once. Of the sample, around 2.7% is held by the ten largest clones. The sequenced sample was PBMCs. The source is a woman in her late teens or twenties in good health and CMV-seronegative.

The chain combines TRBV9 with TRBJ1-1, with D perhaps matching TRBD1 (6 bases). Germline V lookup: CDR1 SGDLS, CDR2 YYNGEE. This CDR3 region has 14 residues. V was clipped by 0 bases and J by 3 bases, with 9 bases between them. The CDR3 protein is CASSVEGEDTEAFF. DNA for the CDR3: TGTGCCAGCAGCGTAGAGGGGGAAGACACTGAAGCTTTCTTT. The variable domain in full, completed from reference TRBV9 and TRBJ1-1, reads DSGVTQTPKHLITATGQRVTLRCSPRSGDLSVYWYQQSLDQGLQFLIQYYNGEERAKGNILERFSAQQFPDLHSELNLSSLELGDSALYFCASSVEGEDTEAFFGQGTRLTVV.

This chain uses TRBV13 with TRBJ2-1; 7 bases line up with TRBD2. Losses at the gene ends were 5 bases for V and 6 bases for J; bases not matched to a gene: 7. CDR3 size: 14 residues. CDR1 is PRHDT, CDR2 FYEKMQ, per germline (reference sequence). This CDR3 reads CASSPTASGNEQFF. The CDR3, as DNA: TGTGCCAGCAGCCCCACGGCTAGCGGCAATGAGCAGTTCTTC.

The chain carries TRBV30 and TRBJ1-2; D remains unclear. This CDR3 is built from 14 residues. From germline, CDR1 is GTSNPN and CDR2 SVGIG (reference sequence). Trimming shortened V by 5 bases and J by 6 bases, and 19 bases separated the two germline ends. CDR3 DNA: TGTGCCTGGGGAACGGGAACCTTGAACCATGGCTACACCTTC. Encoded protein: CAWGTGTLNHGYTF. Variable domain in full (rest from reference TRBV30 and TRBJ1-2): SQTIHQWPATLVQPVGSPLSLECTVEGTSNPNLYWYRQAAGRGLQLLFYSVGIGQISSEVPQNLSASRPQDRQFILSSKKLLLSDSGFYLCAWGTGTLNHGYTFGSGTRLTVV.

The genes are TRBV7-9 and TRBJ2-3, with TRBD1 identical over 10 bases. V shed 2 bases, J shed 6 bases, and the junction held 2 bases outside the gene matches. This CDR3 region has 14 residues. The germline CDR1 and CDR2 sequences are SEHNR and FQNEAQ (reference sequence). DNA of the CDR3: TGTGCCAGCAGCTTACGACAGGGGGCCGATACGCAGTATTTT. Translation gives CASSLRQGADTQYF.

This clone has only a few counts. The V call is TRBV5-1, the J call TRBJ1-5; 9 bases align to TRBD1. J gave up 5 bases and V 3 bases, and 3 bases lay outside the gene matches. Germline V gene data show CDR1 as SGHRS and CDR2 as YFSETQ. The CDR3 is made up of 14 amino acids. The CDR3 nucleotides are TGCGCCAGCAGCTGGGGACAGGGAGATCAGCCCCAGCATTTT. It is translated as CASSWGQGDQPQHF.

This clone has ten or more counts. The rearrangement uses TRBV4-1 and TRBJ2-5, with 15 positions matching TRBD2. V gave up 1 base and J gave up 5 bases; unmatched junction bases: 11. The CDR3 consists of 19 residues. CDR1 is MGHRA, CDR2 YSYEKL, per germline. The CDR3 DNA reads TGCGCCAGCAGCCAAGCCACGGGGACTAGCGGGGGGCCGAGGGAGACCCAGTACTTC. Residues: CASSQATGTSGGPRETQYF.

This chain links TRBV1 with TRBJ1-6. TRBV1 is designated a pseudogene. This CDR3 is 17 amino acids long. The CDR3 DNA reads TGCACCAGCAGCCAAGTCATCGGGCGCAGGGAGGGATCACCCCTCCACTTT. This translates into CTSSQVIGRREGSPLHF.

In this sample, this clone turned up once. This sequence joins TRBV27 and TRBJ1-1; 8 bases are shared with TRBD1. The CDR3 consists of 15 residues. Germline lookup yields CDR1 MNHEY and CDR2 SMNVEV (reference sequence). V shed 5 bases, J shed 1 base, and the junction held 6 bases outside the gene matches. The CDR3 protein is CASSTRTGWNTEAFF. In DNA form, the CDR3 reads TGTGCCAGCAGTACCAGGACAGGGTGGAACACTGAAGCTTTCTTT.